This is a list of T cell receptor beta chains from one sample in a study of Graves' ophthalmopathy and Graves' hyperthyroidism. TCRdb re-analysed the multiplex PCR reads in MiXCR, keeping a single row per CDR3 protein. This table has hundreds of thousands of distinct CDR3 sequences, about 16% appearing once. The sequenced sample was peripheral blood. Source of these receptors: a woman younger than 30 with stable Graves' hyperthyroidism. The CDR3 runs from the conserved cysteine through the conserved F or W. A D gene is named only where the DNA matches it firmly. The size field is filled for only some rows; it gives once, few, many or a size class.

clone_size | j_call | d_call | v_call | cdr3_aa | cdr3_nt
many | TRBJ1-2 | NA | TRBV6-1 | CASSVTGTSLYGYTF | TGTGCCAGCAGTGTCACAGGAACTTCACTCTATGGCTACACCTTC
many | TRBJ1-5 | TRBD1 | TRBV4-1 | CASSHGTGGLISNQPQHF | TGCGCCAGCAGCCATGGGACAGGAGGTCTCATTAGCAATCAGCCCCAGCATTTT
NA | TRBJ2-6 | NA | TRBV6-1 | CASSEPVISGANVLTF | TGTGCCAGCAGTGAGCCCGTTATCTCTGGGGCCAACGTCCTGACTTTC
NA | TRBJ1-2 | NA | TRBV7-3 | CASSLTVGGEGYAF | TGTGCCAGCAGCTTAACGGTGGGGGGCGAAGGCTACGCCTTC
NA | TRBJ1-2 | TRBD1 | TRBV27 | CASRDREESNYGYTF | TGTGCCAGCAGGGACAGGGAGGAGAGTAACTATGGCTACACCTTC
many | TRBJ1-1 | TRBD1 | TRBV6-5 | CASRLGQGAHTEAFF | TGTGCCAGCAGGCTCGGACAGGGGGCCCACACTGAAGCTTTCTTT
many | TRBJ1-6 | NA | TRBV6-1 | CASSRINSPLHF | TGTGCCAGCAGTCGTATTAATTCACCCCTCCACTTT
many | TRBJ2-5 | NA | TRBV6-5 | CASSSTAGTLGTQYF | TGTGCCAGCAGTTCCACAGCGGGGACATTGGGGACCCAGTACTTC
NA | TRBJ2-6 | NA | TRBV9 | CASSLPGTGANVLTF | TGTGCCAGCAGCCTGCCAGGGACCGGGGCCAACGTCCTGACTTTC
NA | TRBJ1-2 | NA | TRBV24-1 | CATRTVPNYGYTF | TGTGCCACCAGGACAGTGCCAAACTATGGCTACACCTTC
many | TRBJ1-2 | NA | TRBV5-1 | CASSLGQSNYGYTF | TGTGCCAGCAGCTTAGGACAGTCGAACTATGGCTACACCTTC
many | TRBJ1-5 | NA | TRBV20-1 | CSARDGKGHPNQPQHF | TGCAGTGCTAGAGATGGGAAGGGACACCCGAATCAGCCCCAGCATTTT
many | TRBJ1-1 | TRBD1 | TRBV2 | CASTTGISTEAFF | TGTGCCAGCACGACAGGGATTTCGACTGAAGCTTTCTTT
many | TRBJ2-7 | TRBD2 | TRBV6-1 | CASSERRGTSAFYEQYF | TGTGCCAGCAGTGAAAGGCGCGGGACTAGCGCCTTCTACGAGCAGTACTTC
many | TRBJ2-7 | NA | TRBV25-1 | CASSEVRTEAYEQYF | TGTGCCAGCAGTGAGGTAAGGACAGAAGCCTACGAGCAGTACTTC
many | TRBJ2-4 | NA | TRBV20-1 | CSAGGTTGNMNIQYF | TGCAGTGCTGGAGGTACAACCGGGAACATGAACATTCAGTACTTC
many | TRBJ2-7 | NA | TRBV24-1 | CATSDSADGAYEQYF | TGTGCCACCAGTGATTCTGCGGACGGAGCCTACGAGCAGTACTTC
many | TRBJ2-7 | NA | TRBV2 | CASKKGVEQYF | TGTGCCAGCAAGAAAGGGGTAGAGCAGTACTTC
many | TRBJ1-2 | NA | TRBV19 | CASSPYQNYGYTF | TGTGCCAGTAGTCCCTACCAAAACTATGGCTACACCTTC
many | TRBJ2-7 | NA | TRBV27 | CASARTATYEQYF | TGTGCCAGCGCTAGGACAGCAACCTACGAGCAGTACTTC
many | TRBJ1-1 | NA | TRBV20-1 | CSARVVPSGHPNTEAFF | TGCAGTGCTAGAGTAGTCCCCTCGGGACACCCGAACACTGAAGCTTTCTTT
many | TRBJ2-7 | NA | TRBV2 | CASSDTAGSYEQYF | TGTGCCAGCAGTGACACCGCAGGGTCCTACGAGCAGTACTTC
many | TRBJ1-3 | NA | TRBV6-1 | CASSLQSTVRRNTIYF | TGTGCCAGCAGTCTTCAAAGCACAGTACGACGAAACACCATATATTTT
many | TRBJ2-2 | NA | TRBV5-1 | CASSLAHTNTGELFF | TGCGCCAGCAGCTTGGCACACACGAACACCGGGGAGCTGTTTTTT
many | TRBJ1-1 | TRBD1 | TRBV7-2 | CASGKDRAMNTEAFF | TGTGCCAGCGGAAAAGACAGGGCCATGAACACTGAAGCTTTCTTT
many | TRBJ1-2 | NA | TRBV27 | CASSRQGTYGYTF | TGTGCCAGCAGTCGGCAGGGGACCTATGGCTACACCTTC
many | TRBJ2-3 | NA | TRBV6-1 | CASRRRGDTQYF | TGTGCCAGCCGAAGGCGGGGAGATACGCAGTATTTT
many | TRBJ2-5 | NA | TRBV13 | CASSALEVHRETQYF | TGTGCCAGCAGCGCCCTCGAGGTTCACCGGGAGACCCAGTACTTC
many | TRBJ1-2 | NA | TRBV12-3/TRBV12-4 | CASSQQGFVPLGYTF | TGTGCCAGCAGTCAACAGGGCTTCGTTCCACTTGGCTACACCTTC
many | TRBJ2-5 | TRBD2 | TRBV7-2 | CASSLWRLAGGGETQYF | TGTGCCAGCAGCTTATGGCGACTAGCGGGGGGCGGAGAGACCCAGTACTTC
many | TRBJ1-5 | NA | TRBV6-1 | CASSEMGGNQPQHF | TGTGCCAGCAGTGAGATGGGAGGCAATCAGCCCCAGCATTTT
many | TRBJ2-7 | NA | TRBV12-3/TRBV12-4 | CASSSSVGREQYF | TGTGCCAGCTCTTCCAGTGTCGGCCGGGAGCAGTACTTC
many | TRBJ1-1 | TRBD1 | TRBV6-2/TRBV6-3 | CASSYWGQTEAFF | TGTGCCAGCAGTTACTGGGGACAGACTGAAGCTTTCTTT
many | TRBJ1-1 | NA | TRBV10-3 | CAISDVGALNTEAFF | TGTGCCATCAGTGATGTAGGGGCGTTGAACACTGAAGCTTTCTTT
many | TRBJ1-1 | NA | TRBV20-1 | CSATRFSRRRDSWWNTEAFF | TGCAGTGCTACCAGATTTAGCCGAAGACGGGATAGTTGGTGGAACACTGAAGCTTTCTTT
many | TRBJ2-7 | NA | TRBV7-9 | CASSLGGQGGYYEQYF | TGTGCCAGCAGCTTAGGAGGACAGGGAGGGTACTACGAGCAGTACTTC
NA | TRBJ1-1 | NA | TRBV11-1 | CASSRRRGAMNTEAFF | TGTGCCAGCAGCCGAAGAAGAGGGGCCATGAACACTGAAGCTTTCTTT
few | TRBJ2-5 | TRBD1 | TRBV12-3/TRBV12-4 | CASSWDRAGETQYF | TGTGCCAGCAGTTGGGACAGGGCAGGAGAGACCCAGTACTTC
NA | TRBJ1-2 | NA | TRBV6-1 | CATARDYGYTF | TGTGCCACCGCCCGGGATTATGGCTACACCTTC
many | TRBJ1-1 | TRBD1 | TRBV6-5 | CASSYPGGNTEAFF | TGTGCCAGCAGTTACCCAGGGGGGAACACTGAAGCTTTCTTT
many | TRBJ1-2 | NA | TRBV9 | CASSVEGRGYGYTF | TGTGCCAGCAGCGTAGAGGGCAGGGGTTATGGCTACACCTTC
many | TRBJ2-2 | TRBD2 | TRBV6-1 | CASSEVSGGSNTGELFF | TGTGCCAGCAGTGAAGTTAGCGGGGGCTCGAACACCGGGGAGCTGTTTTTT
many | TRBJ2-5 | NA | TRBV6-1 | CASTRGVSETQYF | TGTGCCAGCACCCGTGGTGTTTCCGAGACCCAGTACTTC
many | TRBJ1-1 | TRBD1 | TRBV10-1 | CASSEPGTEGNTEAFF | TGCGCCAGCAGTGAGCCTGGGACAGAAGGCAACACTGAAGCTTTCTTT
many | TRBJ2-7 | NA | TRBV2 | CASSDALEKQYF | TGTGCCAGCAGTGACGCCCTAGAGAAGCAGTACTTC
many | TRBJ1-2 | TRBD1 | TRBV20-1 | CSAKSVAGQGETGYTF | TGCAGTGCTAAAAGTGTAGCCGGACAGGGTGAAACTGGCTACACCTTC
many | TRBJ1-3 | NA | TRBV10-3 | CAISETGTNSGNTIYF | TGTGCCATCAGTGAGACAGGGACAAACTCTGGAAACACCATATATTTT
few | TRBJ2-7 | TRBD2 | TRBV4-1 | CASSQAWTSGAYEQYF | TGCGCCAGCAGCCAAGCTTGGACTAGCGGGGCCTACGAGCAGTACTTC
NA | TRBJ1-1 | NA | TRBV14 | CASRRASLETEAFF | TGTGCCAGCAGACGGGCCTCGCTGGAGACTGAAGCTTTCTTT
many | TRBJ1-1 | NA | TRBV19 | CASSMGLGGLEAFF | TGTGCCAGTAGTATGGGATTGGGGGGTCTGGAAGCTTTCTTT
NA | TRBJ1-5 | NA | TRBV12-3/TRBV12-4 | CASSLTANQAQHF | TGTGCCAGCAGCCTGACAGCAAATCAGGCCCAGCATTTT
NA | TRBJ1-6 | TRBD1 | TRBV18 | CASSQTGSSYNSPLHF | TGTGCCAGCTCACAGACAGGGAGCTCCTATAATTCACCCCTCCACTTT
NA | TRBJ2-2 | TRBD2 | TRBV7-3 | CASSLTAGGAGELFF | TGTGCCAGCAGCTTAACAGCGGGAGGCGCCGGGGAGCTGTTTTTT
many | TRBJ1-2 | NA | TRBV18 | CASSVDSSYGYTF | TGTGCCAGCTCAGTGGACAGTTCCTATGGCTACACCTTC
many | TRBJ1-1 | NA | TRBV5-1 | CASSLDAGRNTEAFF | TGCGCCAGCAGCTTGGATGCAGGGCGCAACACTGAAGCTTTCTTT
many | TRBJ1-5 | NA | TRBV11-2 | CASSLDRWTQPQHF | TGTGCCAGCAGCTTAGACAGGTGGACTCAGCCCCAGCATTTT
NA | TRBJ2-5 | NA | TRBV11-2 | CASSSDWETQYF | TGTGCCAGCAGCTCCGATTGGGAGACCCAGTACTTC
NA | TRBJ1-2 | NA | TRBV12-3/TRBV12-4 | CASSLGGYHGYTF | TGTGCCAGCAGTTTAGGGGGTTATCATGGCTACACCTTC
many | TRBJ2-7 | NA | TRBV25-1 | CASSEYKGSDEQYF | TGTGCCAGCAGTGAATATAAGGGTAGCGACGAGCAGTACTTC